Listed below are T cell receptor beta chains from one sample, sequenced in a study of T cells expressing NK-cell markers. TCRdb reanalyzed the 5' RACE reads and collapses them to one entry per CDR3 protein, without DNA. The sample's table shows 350,000 to 400,000 distinct CDR3 sequences. Sequenced sample: blood T cells: a sorted CD56 or NKG2C T cell subset, CD4+ or CD8+ T cells, or bulk PBMC T cells (not recorded which). These receptors were taken from a woman aged 50 to 60 in good health. Each CDR3 is given with its conserved first and last residue.

J gene: TRBJ2-5; V gene: TRBV9; CDR3 protein: CASSVRRDQETQYF
J gene: TRBJ1-4; V gene: TRBV20-1; CDR3 protein: CSAGQGAREKLFF
J gene: TRBJ2-3; V gene: TRBV27; CDR3 protein: CASSLPSTSGKTDTQYF
J gene: TRBJ2-2; V gene: TRBV20-1; CDR3 protein: CSARDQALGNTGELFF
J gene: TRBJ1-6; V gene: TRBV27; CDR3 protein: CASREDLGGSPLHF
J gene: TRBJ2-1; V gene: TRBV20-1; CDR3 protein: CSARWDRVYNEQFF
J gene: TRBJ2-4; V gene: TRBV7-8; CDR3 protein: CASSLYLAGLAKNIQYF
J gene: TRBJ2-3; V gene: TRBV6-6; CDR3 protein: CASVKSGGPPDTQYF
J gene: TRBJ2-6; V gene: TRBV5-6; CDR3 protein: CASSPVGQGSGANVLTF
J gene: TRBJ2-2; V gene: TRBV6-2/TRBV6-3; CDR3 protein: CASSYVLLRSDTGELFF
J gene: TRBJ2-7; V gene: TRBV20-1; CDR3 protein: CSARSPGTGYGQYF
J gene: TRBJ1-1; V gene: TRBV5-1; CDR3 protein: CASSSADGQGTEAFF
J gene: TRBJ2-7; V gene: TRBV10-3; CDR3 protein: CAIRQDPLTEQYF
J gene: TRBJ2-1; V gene: TRBV4-2; CDR3 protein: CASSPRLAGRYEQFF
J gene: TRBJ2-5; V gene: TRBV7-6; CDR3 protein: CASSSGTSLETQYF
J gene: TRBJ2-1; V gene: TRBV5-5; CDR3 protein: CASSLVLAGGWGDEQFF
J gene: TRBJ2-1; V gene: TRBV5-1; CDR3 protein: CASSVTGNEFNEQFF
J gene: TRBJ2-5; V gene: TRBV5-1; CDR3 protein: CASSYTPSGAQETQYF
J gene: TRBJ2-7; V gene: TRBV6-5; CDR3 protein: CASSPFPSSASYEQYF
J gene: TRBJ1-1; V gene: TRBV6-5; CDR3 protein: CASSNRGRPEGFF
J gene: TRBJ1-2; V gene: TRBV6-6; CDR3 protein: CASSYSKGEWDGYTF
J gene: TRBJ2-2; V gene: TRBV13; CDR3 protein: CASSPERRDTGELFF
J gene: TRBJ2-7; V gene: TRBV7-3; CDR3 protein: CASSLVGGNEQYF
J gene: TRBJ1-2; V gene: TRBV3-1; CDR3 protein: CASSRYTGLGYTF
J gene: TRBJ1-5; V gene: TRBV14; CDR3 protein: CASSQTGNQPQHF
J gene: TRBJ2-1; V gene: TRBV27; CDR3 protein: CASSTGLGADEQFF
J gene: TRBJ2-4; V gene: TRBV24-1; CDR3 protein: CATSDPLEAKNIQYF
J gene: TRBJ1-2; V gene: TRBV6-6; CDR3 protein: CASTSSPDAGNYGYTF
J gene: TRBJ2-7; V gene: TRBV18; CDR3 protein: CASSPLDRGGEQYF
J gene: TRBJ2-1; V gene: TRBV9; CDR3 protein: CASSVGDRGYGSYNEQFF
J gene: TRBJ2-5; V gene: TRBV3-1; CDR3 protein: CASSMGGEETQYF
J gene: TRBJ2-1; V gene: TRBV20-1; CDR3 protein: CSARDSMRVDEQFF
J gene: TRBJ2-5; V gene: TRBV29-1; CDR3 protein: CSLLSPETQYF
J gene: TRBJ2-1; V gene: TRBV7-7; CDR3 protein: CASSRDPGTSANEQFF
J gene: TRBJ1-1; V gene: TRBV20-1; CDR3 protein: CSARGGAANTEAFF
J gene: TRBJ2-7; V gene: TRBV18; CDR3 protein: CASSPYGSEQYF
J gene: TRBJ1-2; V gene: TRBV24-1; CDR3 protein: CATSEVGAPYYGYTF
J gene: TRBJ2-3; V gene: TRBV5-1; CDR3 protein: CASSGTGGPNTQYF
J gene: TRBJ2-3; V gene: TRBV6-6; CDR3 protein: CASSSRDRGRAGQYF
J gene: TRBJ2-7; V gene: TRBV7-2; CDR3 protein: CASSRTGGSYEQYF
J gene: TRBJ1-5; V gene: TRBV7-9; CDR3 protein: CASSYGQGVDQPQHF
J gene: TRBJ2-1; V gene: TRBV12-3/TRBV12-4; CDR3 protein: CASSSRPKQFF
J gene: TRBJ2-5; V gene: TRBV6-5; CDR3 protein: CASGTDMRETQYF
J gene: TRBJ2-1; V gene: TRBV5-1; CDR3 protein: CASGRTGAKTYNEQFF
J gene: TRBJ2-7; V gene: TRBV7-8; CDR3 protein: CASSLRQGVYPYEQYF
J gene: TRBJ2-1; V gene: TRBV12-3/TRBV12-4; CDR3 protein: CASSSPLGIHNEQFF
J gene: TRBJ2-1; V gene: TRBV10-3; CDR3 protein: CAISEPLSSNEQFF
J gene: TRBJ2-1; V gene: TRBV5-1; CDR3 protein: CAANGYYNEQFF
J gene: TRBJ2-7; V gene: TRBV25-1; CDR3 protein: CASMFSGGSYEQYF
J gene: TRBJ1-4; V gene: TRBV12-3/TRBV12-4; CDR3 protein: CASRPGIHEKLFF
J gene: TRBJ2-2; V gene: TRBV29-1; CDR3 protein: CSVEASFGANTGELFF
J gene: TRBJ2-6; V gene: TRBV27; CDR3 protein: CASSQSSGANVLTF
J gene: TRBJ2-7; V gene: TRBV20-1; CDR3 protein: CSARDPDTSYEQYF
J gene: TRBJ1-5; V gene: TRBV19; CDR3 protein: CASRELWDSNQPQHF
J gene: TRBJ2-1; V gene: TRBV7-9; CDR3 protein: CASSLYEGLAGHNEQFF
J gene: TRBJ2-3; V gene: TRBV5-1; CDR3 protein: CASSLGVLPTDTQYF